This TCR beta chain was obtained from a study of cytomegalovirus exposure and HLA in healthy donors. Study conclusions and caveats: Presence/absence analyses supposed approximately even sequencing depth among donors. Analysis was performed later, and it showed HLA-associated TCR beta chains to be more clonally expanded than equally common others. In a later analysis, TCR beta V- and J-gene trimming showed a link to a missense DCLRE1C variant.

The CDR3 totals 14 residues. Germline values: CDR1 SGHDT, CDR2 YYEEEE. V lost 3 bases and J lost 11, with 20 bases in between. PCR primers comprised 60 Vbeta and 13 Jbeta primers. The method was immunoSEQ multiplex PCR; TCRdb's version includes in-frame clones alone and lacks a portion of them. Among roughly 160,000 clones, 80% to 85% were seen once, and the ten largest hold about 1.2%. About this clone: Its antigen is currently unknown.

This TCR was recovered from a boy aged 2-9 years in good health and CMV-seronegative. The sequencing sample was made of PBMCs. V gene TRBV5-6 combines with J gene TRBJ2-5, with D maybe TRBD2 (6 bases). The CDR3: CASSSPGRPPEQYF. CDR3 nucleotide sequence: TGTGCCAGCAGCTCGCCGGGGAGGCCGCCAGAGCAGTACTTC.